Reported below is one T cell receptor beta chain. This record comes from a study of control samples from healthy donors and cancer patients. Some clones are missing from TCRdb's copy, which holds only in-frame ones; the method was immunoSEQ multiplex PCR. Of roughly 100,000 clones in the sample, under 95% were seen once. Germline V gives CDR1 GTSNPN, CDR2 SVGIG (reference sequence). V gave up 0 bases and J gave up 9 bases, with 12 bases separating them. The CDR3 runs 14 residues. The sequencing input was blood. The chain has TRBV30 and TRBJ1-6, with D uncertain. The clonotype was recovered from a woman aged 18 to 35 in good health. The DNA for the CDR3 is TGTGCCTGGAGTGTAACTCTTGGGCGTTCACCCCTCCACTTT. Residues: CAWSVTLGRSPLHF.